This T cell receptor beta chain was captured in a study of blood T cell repertoires in COVID-19. Study-wide background: Acute and convalescent COVID-19 samples came from the United States, Italy and Spain. PBMCs, B-cell-depleted T cells, or T cells provided the cDNA or gDNA that made up the material.

Original methodology: Cell counts per sample came from amplifying reference gene primers. The data were produced by immunoSEQ multiplex PCR, yet TCRdb's version contains in-frame clones alone and is incomplete. The V and J calls and the clone size are those of that table, but D and trimming were determined from the DNA. The data show 16,000 or so clones, around 86% seen once. CDR1 and CDR2 (germline): SGHAT, FQNNGV. The CDR3 sequence is 15 residues long. J lost 3 bases, V lost 0 bases, and 3 bases had no gene match. Source material: peripheral blood. This chain links TRBV11-2 with TRBJ2-7; TRBD2 aligns across 9 bases. This receptor was obtained from a human donor in a cohort sampled during active COVID-19. The CDR3, as DNA: TGTGCCAGCAGCTTAGAGGCAGCGGGAGGCTACGAGCAGTACTTC. Encoded protein: CASSLEAAGGYEQYF.